This T cell receptor beta chain emerged from a study of blood T cell repertoires in COVID-19. The repertoire was sequenced with immunoSEQ multiplex PCR; TCRdb's copy has only in-frame clones and lacks some. The sample shows 200,000 to 250,000 clones, 70% to 90% of them seen only once. This clonotype originated in a man aged 45 to 65 who had been exposed to COVID-19. What was sequenced was PBMCs or T cells enriched from blood (not recorded which).

For the CDR3, the DNA is TGTGCCAGCAGTTTATTGGTAGGGACAAACTATGGCTACACCTTC. Protein product: CASSLLVGTNYGYTF. V is TRBV27 and J is TRBJ1-2; perhaps TRBD1 as D (6 bases). The CDR3 consists of 15 residues. The V gene's germline CDR1 is MNHEY and CDR2 SMNVEV (reference sequence). Between the trimmed V and J ends, which lost 1 base and 2 bases, there was a span of 11 bases.